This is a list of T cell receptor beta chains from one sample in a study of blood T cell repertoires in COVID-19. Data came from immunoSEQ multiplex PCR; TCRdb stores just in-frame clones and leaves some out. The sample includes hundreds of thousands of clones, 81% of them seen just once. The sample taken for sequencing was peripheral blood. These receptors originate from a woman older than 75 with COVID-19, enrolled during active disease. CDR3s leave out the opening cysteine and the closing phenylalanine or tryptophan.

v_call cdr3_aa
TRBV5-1 ASSPGGAQFNQPQH
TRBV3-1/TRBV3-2 ASSQGTPYNEQF
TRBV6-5 ASSRQGGTYEQY
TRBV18 ASSPEEGALYEQY
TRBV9 ASSVFAGSATEAF
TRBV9 ASSVGGGGGRETQY
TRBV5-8 ASSRGLLNTGELF
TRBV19 ASSQPPGQGDTEAF
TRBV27 ASSLSPRGKDTQY
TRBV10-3 AISILAGDTDTQY
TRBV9 ASSDTGNTIY
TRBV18 ASSPLAGIYGYT
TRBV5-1 ASQGIGYNSPLH
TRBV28 ASSSPQGDHQPQH
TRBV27 ASSPGNRGWGQPQH
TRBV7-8 ASSPRGRQLLSADTQY
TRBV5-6 ASSLGDRGNAWDN
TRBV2 ASSAQGLVTYEQY
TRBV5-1 ASRQGGETQY
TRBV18 ASSPQAGQAYEQY
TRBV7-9 ASSLSLAGTNEQF
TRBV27 ASSLSSRGLFSEAF
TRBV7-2 ASSLAGADTQY
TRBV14 ASSQERLAGLEQF
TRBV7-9 ASSSIRDRYNEQF
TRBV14 ASRIDEGARGNTIY
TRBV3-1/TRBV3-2 ASSRGVRGLRNTEAF
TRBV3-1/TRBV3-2 ASSQDTGSGNTIY
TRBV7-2 ASSIQVLNTEAF
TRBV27 ASSSRQTPLGPQH
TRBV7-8 ASSPYNEQF
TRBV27 ASSVGLNTGELF
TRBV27 ASSRTSLAYEQY
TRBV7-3 ASSPPGASVPQF
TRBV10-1 ASSSGRGTEAF
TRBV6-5 ASSPLRGYT
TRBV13 ASSLLPSRAGGDEQF
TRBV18 ASSRAGTGAGNTIY
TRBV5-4 ASSFPASGKETQY
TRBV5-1 ASSHPGGNSPLH
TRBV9 ASSPLPHNLF
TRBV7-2 ASSLGHNNQPQH
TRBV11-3 ASSLGGGTGRADIQY
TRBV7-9 ASSLFSGLISPYEQY
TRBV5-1 ASSLNPDYGYT
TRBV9 ASSVGVEHTQY
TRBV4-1 ASSHWTGGSDGYT
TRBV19 ASSPGLTWGGYT
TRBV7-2 ASSAGLNTEAF
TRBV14 ASSQAGDLAGAANEKLF
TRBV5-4 ASSSAGGSSSYNSPLH
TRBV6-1 ASSETSGRAGEQF
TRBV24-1 ATSVSRTGELF